By proportion, the clone carrying this T cell receptor (beta chain) is medium-sized. Its target is not known. Here immunoSEQ multiplex PCR was the method, and the copy in TCRdb shows in-frame clones only, minus some. Found here are more than 5,500 clones, approximately 40% of them singletons; the top ten hold about a sixth. Coculturing of the mixed lymphocyte reaction cells was performed at 37°C for less than 7 days. This entry is derived from a study of siplizumab effects on memory and regulatory T cells. Study conclusions and caveats: Assignment to unstimulated subsets succeeded for only a minor fraction of the alloreactive clones.

Between the trimmed V and J ends, which lost 9 bases and 5 bases, there was a span of 27 bases. The CDR3 covers 17 residues. The V gene's germline CDR1 is SGHRS and CDR2 YFSETQ. Material: CFSE-low (dividing) CD8+ T cells sorted from an allogeneic mixed lymphocyte reaction. This TCR came from a human donor in good health; the cells came from an allogeneic mixed lymphocyte reaction. The chain has TRBV5-1 and TRBJ2-1; tentative D call: TRBD2 (5 bases). CDR3 coding DNA: TGCGCCACCAGGCTGGAGGAGCACCGGGCCTACAACAATGAGCAGTTCTTC. Protein product: CATRLEEHRAYNNEQFF.